The following is a T cell receptor beta chain sequence with its context. The data are from a study of OX40 agonist ivuxolimab in advanced cancers. Study at large: Given to patients was ivuxolimab, an agonistic anti-OX40 (CD134) antibody.

Profiling relied on immunoSEQ multiplex PCR, and the TCRdb table lists in-frame clones only, not all of them. This sample has about 64,000 clones, with around 83% found just once. Germline V CDR1 and CDR2: LGHNA, YNFKEQ. This CDR3 region has 15 residues. V lost 0 bases to trimming and J lost 0 bases, with 9 bases between them. This specimen consisted of CD4+ or CD8+ T cells sorted from blood, obtained in a trial of the OX40 agonist ivuxolimab. The receptor was isolated from an adult with an advanced solid tumor such as melanoma, head and neck, liver or kidney cancer. The chain links TRBV4-2 to TRBJ2-7; D ambiguous. The CDR3 DNA is TGTGCCAGCAGCCAAGATAATAGGGACTCCTACGAGCAGTACTTC. This translates into CASSQDNRDSYEQYF.